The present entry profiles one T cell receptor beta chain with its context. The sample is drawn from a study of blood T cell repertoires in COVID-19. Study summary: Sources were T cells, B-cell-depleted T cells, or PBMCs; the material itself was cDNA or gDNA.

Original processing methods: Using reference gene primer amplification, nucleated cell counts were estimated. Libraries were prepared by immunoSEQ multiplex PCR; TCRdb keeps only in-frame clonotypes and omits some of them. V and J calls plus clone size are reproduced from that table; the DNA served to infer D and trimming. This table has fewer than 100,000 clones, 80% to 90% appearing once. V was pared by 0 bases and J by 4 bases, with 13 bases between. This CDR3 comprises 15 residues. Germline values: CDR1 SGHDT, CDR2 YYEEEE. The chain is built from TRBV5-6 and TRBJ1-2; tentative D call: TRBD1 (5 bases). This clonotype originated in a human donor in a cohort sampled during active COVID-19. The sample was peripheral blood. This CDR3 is CASSLGFAQGYGYTF. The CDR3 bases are TGTGCCAGCAGCTTGGGGTTTGCCCAGGGCTATGGCTACACCTTC. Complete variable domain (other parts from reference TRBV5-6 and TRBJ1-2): DAGVTQSPTHLIKTRGQQVTLRCSPKSGHDTVSWYQQALGQGPQFIFQYYEEEERQRGNFPDRFSGHQFPNYSSELNVNALLLGDSALYLCASSLGFAQGYGYTFGSGTRLTVV.